Below, one T cell receptor (beta chain) is given with its context. Its antigen is as yet unknown. Generated by immunoSEQ multiplex PCR, the TCRdb table keeps only in-frame clones and is missing some. The data show 150,000 or so clones, about 89% seen once. These data come from a study of T cell responses to AZD1222 COVID-19 vaccine. Findings and limits, study-wide: The breadth and depth of Spike-specific TCRs increased once two AZD1222 doses had been given.

This CDR3 region has 16 residues. Between the trimmed V and J ends, which lost 3 bases and 0 bases, there was a span of 13 bases. The germline gives CDR1 SGDLS, CDR2 YYNGEE. Material: peripheral blood, obtained 28 days after the second AZD1222 dose. This receptor was obtained from an adult who received the AZD1222 COVID-19 vaccine. This sequence joins TRBV9 and TRBJ1-3; D unclear. CDR3 bases: TGTGCCAGCAGCGAGACGGTCTTTATCTCTGGAAACACCATATATTTT. Amino acid sequence: CASSETVFISGNTIYF.